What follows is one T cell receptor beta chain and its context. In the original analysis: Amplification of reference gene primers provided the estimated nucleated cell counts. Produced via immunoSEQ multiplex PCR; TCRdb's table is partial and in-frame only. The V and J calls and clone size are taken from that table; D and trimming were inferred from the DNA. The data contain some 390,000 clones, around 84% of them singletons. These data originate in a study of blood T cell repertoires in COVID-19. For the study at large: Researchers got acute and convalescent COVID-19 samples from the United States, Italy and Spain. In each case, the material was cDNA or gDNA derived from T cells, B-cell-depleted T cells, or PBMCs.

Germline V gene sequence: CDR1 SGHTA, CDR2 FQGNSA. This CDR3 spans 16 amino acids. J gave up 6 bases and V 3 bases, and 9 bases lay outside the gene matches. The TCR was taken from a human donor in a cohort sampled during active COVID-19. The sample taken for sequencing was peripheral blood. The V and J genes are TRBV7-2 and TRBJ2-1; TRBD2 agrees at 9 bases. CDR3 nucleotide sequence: TGTGCCAGCAGCTTTTTGTGGGCGGGGGGGACCAATGAGCAGTTCTTC. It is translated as CASSFLWAGGTNEQFF.